A single sample is the source of the 15 T cell receptor beta chains below, sequenced in a study of shared clonotypes between healthy human individuals. Repertoires were generated with immunoSEQ multiplex PCR, while TCRdb's copy carries only in-frame clones and drops some. The data show around 1.1 million clones, 70% to 80% seen once. The sequencing input was memory CD4+ T cells from PBMCs. Documented subset: CD45RA-negative fraction. The source of these receptors is a man aged 18 to 29 in good health. Some clones in this sample may be carry-over from other donors' samples.

The count of this clone is one. The rearrangement joins TRBV6-1 to TRBJ2-7; 10 nucleotides agree with TRBD2. V shed 4 bases, J shed 4 bases, and the junction held 7 bases outside the gene matches. Germline V lookup: CDR1 MNHNS, CDR2 SASEGT. The CDR3 consists of 15 residues. The CDR3 is CASSAGGSGRYEQYF. The CDR3 DNA reads as TGTGCCAGCAGTGCCGGGGGTAGCGGGAGGTACGAGCAGTACTTC.

The rearrangement joins TRBV9 to TRBJ2-3; D may be TRBD1 or TRBD2 (5 bases each). This CDR3 has 15 amino acids. V was shortened by 2 bases and J by 3 bases, with 13 bases between the two germline ends. The germline gives CDR1 SGDLS, CDR2 YYNGEE. CDR3 sequence (DNA): TGTGCCAGCAGCGTGAGGGGAGCTGAGACAGATACGCAGTATTTT. It specifies CASSVRGAETDTQYF.

The chain carries TRBV2 and TRBJ1-4; TRBD1 matches 7 bases. The CDR3 contains 14 residues. The J segment lost 4 bases and the V segment lost 10 bases, leaving 9 bases of the junction unmatched. In germline, CDR1 is SNHLY, CDR2 FYNNEI. The DNA for the CDR3 is TGTGCCACCTCCAGACAGGGCGTTAATGAAAAACTGTTTTTT. Translated: CATSRQGVNEKLFF.

This chain uses TRBV4-1 with TRBJ2-5; a weak D match, TRBD1 (6 bases). Trimming took 0 bases from V and 5 from J, leaving 19 bases between them. The CDR3 sequence is 17 residues long. Germline V gene data show CDR1 as MGHRA and CDR2 as YSYEKL. This CDR3 is CASSQELTQGPRETQYF. CDR3 sequence (DNA): TGCGCCAGCAGCCAAGAACTCACCCAGGGGCCTCGGGAGACCCAGTACTTC.

This chain uses TRBV6-1 with TRBJ1-2; D call uncertain. CDR1 and CDR2 (germline): MNHNS, SASEGT. The CDR3 sequence is 15 residues long. V was pared by 6 bases and J by 5 bases, with 19 bases between. Written as DNA, the CDR3 is TGTGCCAGCAGCGAGCGGGCGGCCGGTTGGTATGGCTACACCTTC. Its protein product is CASSERAAGWYGYTF.

This clone has just one count. The chain joins TRBV2 to TRBJ2-5, with D unresolved. Germline CDR1 is SNHLY and CDR2 is FYNNEI. Trimming removed 7 bases from V and 4 bases from J, with 13 bases in between. There are 13 residues in the CDR3. For the CDR3, the DNA is TGTGCCAGCATTGTTGAGTCGTCAGAGACCCAGTACTTC. This encodes CASIVESSETQYF.

The chain is built from TRBV4-3 and TRBJ2-5; the match to TRBD2 covers 16 bases. The CDR3 runs to 19 residues. Germline-derived CDR1 and CDR2 are LGHNA and YSLEER. With V trimmed by 4 bases and J by 3 bases, 11 bases remained unmatched. The CDR3 nucleotides are TGCGCCAGCAGCCCAACCTTGGGGACTAGCGGGAGGGGAGAAGAGACCCAGTACTTC. It specifies CASSPTLGTSGRGEETQYF.

This clone showed up just once. This chain uses TRBV6-1 with TRBJ2-1; 8 bases match TRBD2. Unmatched junction bases numbered 3, after V lost 3 bases and J lost 2 bases. CDR3 size: 15 residues. CDR1 and CDR2 from the germline V gene are MNHNS and SASEGT. This CDR3 reads CASSDGGRTYNEQFF. The CDR3 bases are TGTGCCAGCAGTGATGGCGGGAGGACCTACAATGAGCAGTTCTTC.

About this clone itself: The junction shows a germline mismatch at one end, possibly a read error. J is TRBJ1-2 and V is TRBV28; 7 bases are shared with TRBD1. The germline gives CDR1 MDHEN, CDR2 SYDVKM. The CDR3 extends over 18 amino acids. The CDR3 spells CVSRKGAGFGFANYGYTF. CDR3 sequence (DNA): TGTGTCAGCAGGAAGGGGGCGGGGTTCGGGTTTGCTAACTATGGCTACACCTTC.

V gene TRBV7-3 combines with J gene TRBJ1-2; D not certain. Germline loops: CDR1 SGHTA, CDR2 FQGTGA. Trimming took 1 base from V and 8 from J, leaving 11 bases between them. CDR3 length: 13 residues. CDR3 protein: CASSLNAGRGYTF. The CDR3 DNA reads as TGTGCCAGCAGCTTAAATGCAGGACGGGGCTACACCTTC.

This sequence joins TRBV30 and TRBJ1-1, with 7 bases matching TRBD1. Germline CDR1 is GTSNPN and CDR2 is SVGIG (reference sequence). V was clipped by 2 bases and J by 5 bases; unmatched bases: 8. The CDR3 length is 14 residues. Here the CDR3 DNA reads TGTGCCTGGAGTTGGCGAGCAGGGGGGACTGAAGCTTTCTTT. The encoded protein is CAWSWRAGGTEAFF.

The V gene is TRBV28, the J gene TRBJ2-6, with D possibly being TRBD2 (5 bases). The CDR3 is made up of 15 amino acids. V lost 7 bases and J lost 3, with 13 bases in between. Germline-derived CDR1 and CDR2 are MDHEN and SYDVKM. CDR3 sequence: CASTPSGNGANVLTF. DNA for the CDR3: TGTGCCAGCACCCCATCGGGGAATGGGGCCAACGTCCTGACTTTC. The full variable domain, completed using reference TRBV28 and TRBJ2-6, is DVKVTQSSRYLVKRTGEKVFLECVQDMDHENMFWYRQDPGLGLRLIYFSYDVKMKEKGDIPEGYSVSREKKERFSLILESASTNQTSMYLCASTPSGNGANVLTFGAGSRLTVL.

This chain joins TRBV11-2 and TRBJ1-1; 8 bases fit TRBD1. Germline CDR1 SGHAT, CDR2 FQNNGV. This CDR3 is 16 amino acids long. With 5 bases clipped from V and 0 bases from J, the junction kept 8 bases outside the gene matches. CDR3: CASSPGQGRMNTEAFF. The CDR3 nucleotides read TGTGCCAGCAGCCCCGGACAGGGACGAATGAACACTGAAGCTTTCTTT.

This clone was recorded once. This chain's CDR3 is CASSPPDRGRFWWNTEAFF. The DNA of the CDR3 is TGTGCCAGCAGTCCCCCGGACAGGGGGAGGTTTTGGTGGAACACTGAAGCTTTCTTT. The rearrangement links TRBV28 to TRBJ1-1; 10 bases match TRBD1. J lost 1 base, V lost 5 bases, and 16 bases had no gene match. The CDR3 has 19 amino acids. Germline assignment: CDR1 MDHEN and CDR2 SYDVKM.

With regard to this clone: This clone may be a read error of a much larger clone one base away. The chain links TRBV7-3 to TRBJ2-5; 7 bases line up with TRBD2. Per the germline V gene, CDR1 is SGHTA and CDR2 is FQGTGA. The J segment lost 4 bases and the V segment lost 5 bases, leaving 1 base of the junction unmatched. The CDR3 runs to 12 residues. The chain's CDR3 is CASSIAGETQYF. CDR3 sequence (DNA): TGTGCCAGCAGCATAGCGGGAGAGACCCAGTACTTC.